The present T cell receptor beta chain was sequenced within a study of shared clonotypes between healthy human individuals. Overall study results and limits: Apart from blood, nothing was sampled; tissue repertoires likely differ. Clonotypes shared by all four sorted-subset donors had higher generation probabilities than non-shared clonotypes. Generally, naive subsets (rather than memory subsets) showed larger estimated richness.

As regards this clone: The antigen remains unidentified.

CDR1 is SGHRS, CDR2 YFSETQ, per germline. The CDR3 covers 13 residues. The V end lost 4 bases, the J end lost 3 bases, and 8 bases lay between the germline ends. Using immunoSEQ multiplex PCR, the repertoire was profiled, and TCRdb retains in-frame clones only, with some absent. The data show about 2.3 million clones, approximately 93% seen once. The sample taken for sequencing was naive CD4+ T cells from PBMCs. The subset is: CD45RA+ positively selected. This clonotype was sampled from a man aged 18 to 29 in good health. Some clones in this sample may be carry-over from other donors' samples. The chain is built from TRBV5-1 and TRBJ2-1; D ambiguous. CDR3 in amino acids: CASSPRFYNEQFF. DNA for the CDR3: TGCGCCAGCAGCCCCAGATTCTACAATGAGCAGTTCTTC. The full variable domain, completed using reference TRBV5-1 and TRBJ2-1, is KAGVTQTPRYLIKTRGQQVTLSCSPISGHRSVSWYQQTPGQGLQFLFEYFSETQRNKGNFPGRFSGRQFSNSRSEMNVSTLELGDSALYLCASSPRFYNEQFFGPGTRLTVL.